A selection of T cell receptor beta chains follows, all from one sample in a study of CD8 T cells in ankylosing spondylitis. Via MiXCR, TCRdb re-called the 5' RACE reads, giving one row per CDR3 protein. The sample records 20,000 to 30,000 distinct CDR3 sequences, approximately 13% being singletons. Material: blood. These receptors came from a male donor with ankylosing spondylitis or in good health (not recorded which). CDR3s include the opening cysteine and the closing phenylalanine or tryptophan. The order of the fields is D gene, J gene, clone size, V gene, CDR3 protein, CDR3 DNA. The D gene is left open where the match is weak. Clone size is stated in some rows and not others, as once, few, many or a class when expanded.

>.|TRBJ1-5|.|TRBV20-1
CSAGLGPNQPQHF
TGCAGTGCTGGGCTGGGGCCCAATCAGCCCCAGCATTTT
>.|TRBJ2-1|.|TRBV27
CASSSPDWGAGQFF
TGTGCCAGCAGTTCCCCGGACTGGGGCGCGGGGCAGTTCTTC
>.|TRBJ2-2|.|TRBV29-1
CSGRGLENTGELFF
TGCAGCGGGCGGGGATTGGAGAACACCGGGGAGCTGTTTTTT
>TRBD2|TRBJ2-7|.|TRBV11-1
CASSLAWDYSYEQYF
TGTGCCAGCAGCTTAGCCTGGGACTACTCCTACGAGCAGTACTTC
>.|TRBJ2-3|few|TRBV4-3
CASSPRGRADTQYF
TGCGCCAGCAGCCCCCGGGGGAGAGCAGATACGCAGTATTTT
>.|TRBJ1-5|many|TRBV7-2
CASSPRTGNQPQHF
TGTGCCAGCAGCCCCCGGACAGGCAATCAGCCCCAGCATTTT
>TRBD2|TRBJ2-3|many|TRBV4-3
CASSQDSGDLESTDTQYF
TGCGCCAGCAGCCAAGATAGCGGGGACCTCGAAAGCACAGATACGCAGTATTTT
>TRBD2|TRBJ2-2|many|TRBV20-1
CSARDPRSGTSNTGELFF
TGCAGTGCTAGAGATCCGCGTAGCGGGACCTCGAACACCGGGGAGCTGTTTTTT
>.|TRBJ2-2|few|TRBV4-1
CASSTPTGNTGELFF
TGCGCCAGCAGCACCCCTACAGGAAACACCGGGGAGCTGTTTTTT
>TRBD2|TRBJ2-2|many|TRBV12-3/TRBV12-4
CASSLASGNTGELFF
TGTGCCAGCAGTTTGGCTAGCGGTAACACCGGGGAGCTGTTTTTT
>.|TRBJ2-7|few|TRBV5-1
CASSLGGGNEQYF
TGCGCCAGCAGCTTGGGGGGTGGCAACGAGCAGTACTTC
>TRBD1|TRBJ2-3|.|TRBV27
CASSLLQGAGTDTQYF
TGTGCCAGCAGTTTACTACAGGGGGCCGGCACAGATACGCAGTATTTT
>.|TRBJ1-5|many|TRBV9
CASSVGPTGNQPQHF
TGTGCCAGCAGCGTAGGGCCAACGGGCAATCAGCCCCAGCATTTT
>TRBD1|TRBJ1-2|many|TRBV5-6
CASSGWTGGYTF
TGTGCCAGCAGCGGATGGACAGGCGGCTACACCTTC
>TRBD1|TRBJ1-1|.|TRBV2
CASSWRQGDTEAFF
TGTGCCAGCAGTTGGAGACAGGGTGACACTGAAGCTTTCTTT
>.|TRBJ2-7|many|TRBV29-1
CSVRVRQDYEQYF
TGCAGCGTAAGAGTCAGACAAGACTACGAGCAGTACTTC
>.|TRBJ2-2|many|TRBV11-2
CASSLAGPGELFF
TGTGCCAGCAGCTTAGCAGGGCCCGGGGAGCTGTTTTTT
>.|TRBJ2-7|.|TRBV27
CASRASGTPRSEQYF
TGTGCCAGCAGGGCAAGTGGGACCCCTAGGTCAGAGCAGTACTTC
>.|TRBJ1-5|.|TRBV12-5
CASGLQSLSNQPQHF
TGTGCTAGTGGTTTGCAGTCGTTAAGCAATCAGCCCCAGCATTTT
>.|TRBJ2-2|.|TRBV20-1
CSVRVDTGELFF
TGCAGTGTACGCGTGGACACCGGGGAGCTGTTTTTT
>.|TRBJ1-1|.|TRBV5-1
CASSLERARTEAFF
TGCGCCAGCAGCTTGGAGAGGGCGCGCACTGAAGCTTTCTTT
>TRBD1|TRBJ1-5|many|TRBV6-2/TRBV6-3
CASSSTGNSNQPQHF
TGTGCCAGCAGTTCGACAGGGAATAGCAATCAGCCCCAGCATTTT
>.|TRBJ2-1|many|TRBV7-9
CASSLVAGLYNEQFF
TGTGCCAGCAGCTTAGTTGCAGGGTTGTACAATGAGCAGTTCTTC
>TRBD2|TRBJ2-7|many|TRBV29-1
CSVGLALSYEQYF
TGCAGCGTAGGACTAGCGCTCTCCTACGAGCAGTACTTC
>.|TRBJ1-4|many|TRBV21-1
CASSKGPGPLCKNATNEKLFF
TGTGCCAGCAGCAAAGGACCCGGGCCGCTCTGTAAAAATGCAACTAATGAAAAACTGTTTTTT
>.|TRBJ2-5|many|TRBV20-1
CSARKTPVEAQYF
TGCAGTGCTAGAAAGACCCCGGTCGAGGCCCAGTACTTC
>.|TRBJ2-5|.|TRBV20-1
CSARDGRDTKKTQYF
TGCAGTGCTAGAGATGGGCGGGATACTAAGAAGACCCAGTACTTC
>TRBD2|TRBJ2-7|.|TRBV5-1
CASSLVAGNYEQYF
TGCGCCAGCAGCTTGGTAGCGGGTAACTACGAGCAGTACTTC
>TRBD2|TRBJ2-3|many|TRBV20-1
CSASPPAAGEITDTQYF
TGCAGTGCTAGCCCCCCAGCTGCGGGGGAGATCACAGATACGCAGTATTTT
>TRBD1|TRBJ1-1|few|TRBV29-1
CSVRQGQDTEAFF
TGCAGCGTTAGACAGGGGCAGGACACTGAAGCTTTCTTT
>.|TRBJ1-3|few|TRBV7-3
CASSSPGGSSGNTIYF
TGTGCCAGCAGCTCCCCAGGCGGGAGCTCTGGAAACACCATATATTTT
>.|TRBJ2-3|.|TRBV11-2
CASSLVLGADTQYF
TGTGCCAGCAGCTTAGTTCTGGGGGCAGATACGCAGTATTTT
>.|TRBJ2-5|many|TRBV6-5
CASSERASLRETQYF
TGTGCCAGCAGTGAACGGGCCTCCCTCAGGGAGACCCAGTACTTC
>.|TRBJ2-6|.|TRBV7-2
CASSPTSASGANVLTF
TGTGCCAGCAGCCCAACATCAGCCTCTGGGGCCAACGTCCTGACTTTC
>TRBD2|TRBJ2-1|.|TRBV5-1
CASSPASGLAGNEQFF
TGCGCCAGCAGCCCGGCATCGGGACTAGCGGGCAATGAGCAGTTCTTC
>.|TRBJ2-2|many|TRBV4-3
CASSPRTGNTGELFF
TGCGCCAGCAGCCCACGTACAGGGAACACCGGGGAGCTGTTTTTT
>.|TRBJ1-6|many|TRBV7-2
CASSLEGDFSPLHF
TGTGCCAGCAGCTTAGAAGGGGATTTTTCACCCCTCCACTTT
>.|TRBJ2-7|.|TRBV29-1
CSVLVGSSKSGQYF
TGCAGCGTTTTAGTTGGCTCAAGCAAGTCGGGGCAGTACTTC
>.|TRBJ2-2|few|TRBV4-2
CASSQVQVTTGELFF
TGTGCCAGCAGCCAGGTACAGGTTACCACCGGGGAGCTGTTTTTT
>.|TRBJ1-6|.|TRBV9
CASSRGLGGGSPLHF
TGTGCCAGCAGCAGAGGACTCGGCGGTGGATCACCCCTCCACTTT
>.|TRBJ1-2|many|TRBV7-2
CASSYVGIDGYTF
TGTGCCAGCAGCTATGTAGGCATCGATGGCTACACCTTC
>TRBD1|TRBJ1-1|medium-sized|TRBV9
CASSSTGYTEAFF
TGTGCCAGCAGCTCGACAGGGTACACTGAAGCTTTCTTT
>.|TRBJ2-1|medium-sized|TRBV6-5
CASSYGGDLNEQFF
TGTGCCAGCAGTTACGGAGGGGATTTAAATGAGCAGTTCTTC
>TRBD1|TRBJ1-1|many|TRBV28
CASSLQGDVTEAFF
TGTGCCAGCAGTTTGCAGGGGGATGTCACTGAAGCTTTCTTT
>.|TRBJ2-7|few|TRBV20-1
CSAWGGGTSTIEQYF
TGCAGTGCTTGGGGAGGAGGCACGTCCACCATCGAGCAGTACTTC
>.|TRBJ2-5|few|TRBV5-5
CASSLYWGETQYF
TGTGCCAGCAGCTTGTATTGGGGAGAGACCCAGTACTTC
>.|TRBJ1-1|.|TRBV15
CATSRDQGGDGEAFF
TGTGCCACCAGCAGAGATCAAGGGGGGGATGGTGAAGCTTTCTTT